This T cell receptor (beta chain) was observed in a study of CD8+CD57+ T cells in acquired aplastic anemia. On the study more broadly: Average DNA yield from sorted CD4+ and CD8+ cells was around 3 ug. Study-wide points: Both patients and controls carried the same twenty-nine CD8+ CDR3 sequences. Any difference that existed in CD8+ Simpson's diversity between patients and controls was not significant.

Those patients picked for sequencing had displayed CD8+CD57+ cell expansion on flow cytometry. A severe acquired aplastic anemia diagnosis applied to all patients. Remarks on this clonotype: Antigen specificity is unknown.

Genomic DNA provided the template from which TCR beta VDJ and CDR3 profiles were obtained. TCRdb redid the calling of the reads with MiXCR, one entry per CDR3 protein. This sample carries 150,000 to 200,000 distinct CDR3 sequences, about 50% of them seen once, and the ten largest clones take around 13%. The length of the CDR3 is 16 residues. V lost 6 bases and J lost 8, with 20 bases in between. The germline V gene encodes CDR1 MGHDK and CDR2 SYGVNS. The receptor was derived from a human donor with aplastic anemia. This rearrangement joins TRBV25-1 to TRBJ1-6, with D possibly TRBD1 on 6 matching bases. The sequenced sample consisted of sorted CD4+, CD8+, or CD8+CD57+ T cells (not recorded which) from PBMCs. The CDR3: CASSDGQRPFYSPLHF. CDR3 coding DNA: TGTGCCAGCAGCGACGGACAGCGACCGTTTTATTCACCCCTCCACTTT.